The TCR beta chain under discussion was sequenced for a study of T cell repertoires in cytomegalovirus infection. Study at large: Researchers turned to recently identified HLA-C-restricted CMV epitopes as well as well-studied HLA-B-restricted ones. It was the public TCR beta signatures that indicated both CMV infection and matching HLA type.

TCRdb called the reads again in MiXCR, with one record for every CDR3 protein. The sample contains about 50,000 distinct CDR3 sequences, roughly a fifth of which appear only once. Study results and limitations: Ex vivo responses were dominated by HLA-C-restricted CMV-specific TCR beta clonotypes. Based on cumulative public TCR beta family frequency, carriers of CMV plus the relevant HLA were identified.

The CDR3 covers 15 residues. Germline loops: CDR1 SEHNR, CDR2 FQNEAQ (reference sequence). Trimming stripped 5 bases from V and 0 bases from J, with 11 bases between. Regarding this clonotype: Its antigen is undetermined.

Sequences were derived from CD8+ T cells from cultured PBMCs, sampled from culture after CMV antigen stimulation. The rearrangement uses TRBV7-9 and TRBJ2-1; D might be TRBD1 (6 bases). The sequence derives from a human donor in good health (CMV status not recorded). Some clones in this sample may be carry-over from other donors' samples. DNA for the CDR3: TGTGCCAGCAGCAGTGACAGGAGCTCCTACAATGAGCAGTTCTTC. Its protein is CASSSDRSSYNEQFF.